The 20 T cell receptor beta chains below were found in one sample sequenced in a study of PD-L1 blockade in urothelial cancer. Time point in this sample: peripheral blood 6 weeks after treatment start. TCRdb keeps only in-frame clones here, not all; method: immunoSEQ multiplex PCR. The sample lists about 46,000 clones; over 75% were seen once. This specimen was PBMCs, taken around atezolizumab (anti-PD-L1) treatment. Receptors originate from a man between 50 and 59 years old with urothelial cancer.

The chain has TRBV6-1 and TRBJ2-2, with D tentatively TRBD1 (6 bases). V lost 3 bases and J 4 bases, leaving 9 bases between the germline ends. CDR3 size: 14 residues. CDR1 and CDR2 (germline): MNHNS, SASEGT. The chain's CDR3 is CASSDLTGTGELFF. The CDR3 bases are TGTGCCAGCAGTGACCTGACAGGCACCGGGGAGCTGTTTTTT.

The chain has TRBV6-1 and TRBJ2-3; 9 bases align to TRBD1. J was trimmed by 1 base and V by 9 bases; bases with no gene match: 5. Germline assignment: CDR1 MNHNS and CDR2 SASEGT. The CDR3 covers 14 residues. CDR3 in DNA: TGTGCCAGTAGGACAGGGGCCGGCACAGATACGCAGTATTTT. Protein product: CASRTGAGTDTQYF.

The chain couples TRBV6-6 to TRBJ1-3; tentatively, D is TRBD1 (6 bases). The CDR3 is made up of 14 amino acids. CDR1 is MNHNY, CDR2 SVGAGI, per germline (reference sequence). The V end lost 8 bases, the J end lost 4 bases, and 15 bases lay between the germline ends. The DNA of the CDR3 is TGTGCCAGCGGGGACACTCGTTGGGGAAACACCATATATTTT. Its protein is CASGDTRWGNTIYF.

V and J are TRBV7-6 and TRBJ2-3; D possibly corresponds to TRBD2 (6 bases). Germline CDR1 reads SGHVS; CDR2 reads FNYEAQ. The V end lost 1 base, the J end lost 3 bases, and 14 bases lay between the germline ends. The CDR3 has 16 residues. The CDR3 protein is CASSLVSGMRTDTQYF. The CDR3 DNA follows: TGTGCCAGCAGCTTAGTTAGCGGCATGAGGACAGATACGCAGTATTTT.

V usage is TRBV7-3 and J usage is TRBJ2-2, with 8 positions matching TRBD1. The length of the CDR3 is 16 residues. V lost 5 bases to trimming and J lost 2 bases; unmatched junction nucleotides: 7. The germline V gene encodes CDR1 SGHTA and CDR2 FQGTGA. The CDR3 reads CASSPDRGSNTGELFF. The CDR3 DNA reads as TGTGCCAGCAGCCCAGACAGGGGCTCAAACACCGGGGAGCTGTTTTTT. Full variable domain (remainder filled in from reference TRBV7-3 and TRBJ2-2): GAGVSQTPSNKVTEKGKYVELRCDPISGHTALYWYRQSLGQGPEFLIYFQGTGAADDSGLPNDRFFAVRPEGSVSTLKIQRTERGDSAVYLCASSPDRGSNTGELFFGEGSRLTVL.

The chain uses TRBV7-2 and TRBJ1-4; 9 bases align to TRBD1. V lost 4 bases and J lost 5; bases outside the gene matches: 5. The V gene's germline CDR1 is SGHTA and CDR2 FQGNSA. The CDR3 consists of 15 residues. As DNA, the CDR3 is TGTGCCAGCAGCTCAAGGACAGGGGCCAATGAAAAACTGTTTTTT. It specifies CASSSRTGANEKLFF.

The J gene is TRBJ2-1, the V gene TRBV5-6; D might be TRBD1 (5 bases). V was shortened by 5 bases and J by 7 bases, with 19 bases between the two germline ends. The CDR3 covers 15 residues. Germline V gives CDR1 SGHDT, CDR2 YYEEEE. CDR3 protein: CASSLVGPRKNEQFF. CDR3 DNA: TGTGCCAGCAGTTTAGTGGGGCCTAGGAAAAATGAGCAGTTCTTC.

This clone was seen a single time. The junction does not match germline at one end; this may be a read error. The V call is TRBV29-1, the J call TRBJ2-7; 10 bases map to TRBD2. The germline CDR1 and CDR2 sequences are SQVTM and ANQGSEA. There are 11 residues in the CDR3. CDR3 nucleotides: TGCAGCGTTGGTCCAGCGGGAGGGAGATCCTTC. This gives the protein CSVGPAGGRSF.

This chain uses TRBV11-3 with TRBJ2-6; 7 bases match TRBD2. V was pared by 2 bases and J by 2 bases, with 6 bases of the junction left unmatched. The V gene's germline CDR1 is SGHNT and CDR2 YENEEA. CDR3 size: 17 residues. This CDR3 reads CASSLTSGRAGANVLTF. As DNA, the CDR3 is TGTGCCAGCAGCTTAACCTCAGGGAGGGCTGGGGCCAACGTCCTGACTTTC.

The chain uses TRBV7-2 and TRBJ2-5, with TRBD2 matching over 8 bases. The V segment lost 8 bases and the J segment 11 bases; nucleotides outside the gene matches: 13. Germline V lookup: CDR1 SGHTA, CDR2 FQGNSA. The CDR3 length is 13 residues. In DNA form, the CDR3 reads TGTGCCAGCGACCGAAAGCGGGGGACGGCGCAGTACTTC. This sequence encodes CASDRKRGTAQYF.

The CDR3 is CASSSGLAGTQYF. In DNA form, the CDR3 reads TGTGCCAGCAGCTCCGGACTAGCGGGGACCCAGTACTTC. V gene TRBV7-7 combines with J gene TRBJ2-5; 11 bases map to TRBD2. The CDR3 has 13 amino acids. J gave up 7 bases and V 4 bases, and 2 bases lay outside the gene matches. CDR1 is SSHAT and CDR2 is FNYEAQ in the germline V gene (reference sequence).

A single count supports this clone. The chain carries TRBV7-9 and TRBJ1-5, with a possible D match to TRBD1 (5 bases). This CDR3 contains 14 residues. V was clipped by 3 bases and J by 0 bases, with 6 bases between them. Germline lookup yields CDR1 SEHNR and CDR2 FQNEAQ (reference sequence). The DNA for the CDR3 is TGTGCCAGCAGCTTCGACAGTAGCAATCAGCCCCAGCATTTT. Its translation: CASSFDSSNQPQHF.

This chain links TRBV11-2 with TRBJ2-3; D is possibly TRBD2 (5 bases). The CDR3 consists of 18 residues. The germline V and J ends were trimmed by 5 bases and 0 bases, with 21 bases remaining between them. Germline CDR1 SGHAT, CDR2 FQNNGV. For the CDR3, the DNA is TGTGCCAGCAGCGCTCTTCGGGGAGCGCTATTTAGCACAGATACGCAGTATTTT. This encodes CASSALRGALFSTDTQYF.

The CDR3 DNA sequence: TGTGCCTGGATTACCAGCGGGAGAATAACAGATACGCAGTATTTT. Translated: CAWITSGRITDTQYF. The rearrangement uses TRBV30 and TRBJ2-3; 8 positions agree with TRBD2. Germline V CDR1 and CDR2: GTSNPN, SVGIG (reference sequence). The ends lost 4 bases at V and 3 bases at J; junction bases unmatched: 9. The CDR3 has 15 amino acids.

This clone was found once. The rearrangement joins TRBV27 to TRBJ2-7; 7 nucleotides match TRBD2. V shed 6 bases and J 0 bases; nucleotides not matched to a gene: 14. Per the germline V gene, CDR1 is MNHEY and CDR2 is SMNVEV (reference sequence). CDR3 size: 17 residues. CDR3 region: CASSPLSGRGSSYEQYF. The CDR3 DNA reads as TGTGCCAGCAGCCCCCTATCGGGGCGGGGGAGCTCCTACGAGCAGTACTTC.

The chain carries TRBV27 and TRBJ1-2, with D perhaps TRBD1 (6 bases). The CDR3 extends over 12 amino acids. V was clipped by 6 bases and J by 6 bases, with 11 bases between them. Germline-derived CDR1 and CDR2 are MNHEY and SMNVEV (reference sequence). This CDR3 is CASSPQGHGYTF. The CDR3, as DNA: TGTGCCAGCAGCCCCCAGGGGCATGGCTACACCTTC.

The V call is TRBV7-9, the J call TRBJ2-1, with 9 bases lining up with TRBD2. CDR3 size: 14 residues. In germline, CDR1 is SEHNR, CDR2 FQNEAQ (reference sequence). After removal of 3 bases from V and 9 bases from J, the junction contained 6 bases not matched to a gene. The DNA for the CDR3 is TGTGCCAGCAGCTTGGCGGGGGGGCTTCGTGAGCAGTTCTTC. Translation gives CASSLAGGLREQFF.

Only one count was recorded for this clone. The chain recombines TRBV6-6 with TRBJ2-2; no reliable D call. In germline, CDR1 is MNHNY, CDR2 SVGAGI (reference sequence). V lost 5 bases and J lost 1, with 11 bases in between. This CDR3 is 15 amino acids long. CDR3 in amino acids: CASSLSRLNTGELFF. The CDR3, as DNA: TGTGCCAGCAGTCTCAGCAGGTTGAACACCGGGGAGCTGTTTTTT.

The V call is TRBV11-2, the J call TRBJ2-2; tentatively, D is TRBD1 (7 bases). The CDR3 loop spans 17 amino acids. CDR1 SGHAT and CDR2 FQNNGV come from the germline V gene. V shed 5 bases and J shed 7 bases, with 23 bases lying between them. CDR3: CASSRPLGQGGIGELFF. The CDR3 nucleotides are TGTGCCAGCAGCCGGCCCCTTGGTCAGGGGGGCATCGGGGAGCTGTTTTTT.

The gene calls are TRBV5-1 and TRBJ2-2; D not certain. CDR3 length: 14 residues. Trimming pared 3 bases from V and 0 bases from J, leaving 6 bases between. The V gene's germline CDR1 is SGHRS and CDR2 YFSETQ. The CDR3 is CASSSGANTGELFF. The CDR3 DNA sequence: TGCGCCAGCAGCTCCGGAGCGAACACCGGGGAGCTGTTTTTT. Full variable domain (missing parts from reference TRBV5-1 and TRBJ2-2): KAGVTQTPRYLIKTRGQQVTLSCSPISGHRSVSWYQQTPGQGLQFLFEYFSETQRNKGNFPGRFSGRQFSNSRSEMNVSTLELGDSALYLCASSSGANTGELFFGEGSRLTVL.